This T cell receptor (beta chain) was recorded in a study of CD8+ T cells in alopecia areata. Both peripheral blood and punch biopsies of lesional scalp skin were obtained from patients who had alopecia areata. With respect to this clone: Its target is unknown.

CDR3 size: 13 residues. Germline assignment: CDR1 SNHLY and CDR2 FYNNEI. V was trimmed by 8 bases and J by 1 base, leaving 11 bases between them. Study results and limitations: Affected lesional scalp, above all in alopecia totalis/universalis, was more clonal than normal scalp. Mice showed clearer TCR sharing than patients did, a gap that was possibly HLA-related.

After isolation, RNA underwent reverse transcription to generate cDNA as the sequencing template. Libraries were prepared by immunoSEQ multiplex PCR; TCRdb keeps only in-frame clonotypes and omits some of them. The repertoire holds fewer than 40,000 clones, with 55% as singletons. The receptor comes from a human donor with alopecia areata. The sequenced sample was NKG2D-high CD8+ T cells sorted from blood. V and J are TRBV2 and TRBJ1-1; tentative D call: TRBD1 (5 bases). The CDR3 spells CASCRGWNTEAFF. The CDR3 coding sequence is TGTGCCAGCTGCCGGGGGTGGAACACTGAAGCTTTCTTT.